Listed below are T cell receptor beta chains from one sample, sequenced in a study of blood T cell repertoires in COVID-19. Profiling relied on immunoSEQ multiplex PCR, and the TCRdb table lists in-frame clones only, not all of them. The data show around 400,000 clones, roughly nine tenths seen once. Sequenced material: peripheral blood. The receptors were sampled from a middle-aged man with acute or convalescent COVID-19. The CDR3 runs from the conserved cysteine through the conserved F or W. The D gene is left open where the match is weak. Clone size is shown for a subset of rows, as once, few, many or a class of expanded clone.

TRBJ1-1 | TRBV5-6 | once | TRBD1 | TGTGCCAGCAGCTTTACAGGGGGGCAGAAAGCTTTCTTT | CASSFTGGQKAFF
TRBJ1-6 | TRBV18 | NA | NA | TGTGCCAGCTCGCGGGATGTAAGTGATAATTCACCCCTCCACTTT | CASSRDVSDNSPLHF
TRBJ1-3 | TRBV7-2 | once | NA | TGTGCCAGCAGCTTAGAGCCAGGGGCAAACACCATATATTTT | CASSLEPGANTIYF
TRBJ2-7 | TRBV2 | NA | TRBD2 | TGTGCCAGCAGTGAAGAACTAGCGGGACTCATGGGCTACGAGCAGTACTTC | CASSEELAGLMGYEQYF
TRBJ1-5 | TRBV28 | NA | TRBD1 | TGTGCCAGCAGTCCACAGGGGAGCAATCAGCCCCAGCATTTT | CASSPQGSNQPQHF
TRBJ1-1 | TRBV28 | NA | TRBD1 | TGTGCCAGCAGCCGCCCGGACAGGGTGGAAGCTTTCTTT | CASSRPDRVEAFF
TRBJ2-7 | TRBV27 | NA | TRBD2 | TGTGCCAGCAGTCCGGGACTAGCGGGAGGGCCGTTGTACGAGCAGTACTTC | CASSPGLAGGPLYEQYF
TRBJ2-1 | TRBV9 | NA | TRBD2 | TGTGCCAGCAGCCCCTATCTAGCGGGAGTCCTCAATGAGCAGTTCTTC | CASSPYLAGVLNEQFF
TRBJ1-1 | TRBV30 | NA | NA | TGTGCCTGGAGTCCCGCAGGACTGACCCCTGAAGCTTTCTTT | CAWSPAGLTPEAFF
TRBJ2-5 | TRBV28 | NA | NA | TGTGCCAGCAGGCTGGGGCAGGGACAAGAGACCCAGTACTTC | CASRLGQGQETQYF
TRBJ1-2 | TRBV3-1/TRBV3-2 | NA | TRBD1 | TGTGCCAGCAGCCCGGGACAGGGGGCGGGTGGCTACACCTTC | CASSPGQGAGGYTF
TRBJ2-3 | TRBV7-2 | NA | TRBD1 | TGTGCCAGCAGCCCGACAGGGGGCACAGATACGCAGTATTTT | CASSPTGGTDTQYF
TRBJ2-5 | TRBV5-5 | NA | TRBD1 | TGTGCCAGCAGCGCCTCCGGGACAGTATTCCAAGAGACCCAGTACTTC | CASSASGTVFQETQYF
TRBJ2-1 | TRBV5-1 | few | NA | TGCGCCAGCAGCTCCCGGGTGAACAATGAGCAGTTCTTC | CASSSRVNNEQFF
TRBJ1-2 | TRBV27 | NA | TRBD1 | TGTGCCAGCAGTCCGACACCGGGACAGGGAACCTATGGCTACACCTTC | CASSPTPGQGTYGYTF
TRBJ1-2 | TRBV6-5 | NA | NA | TGTGCCAGCACCTACACCGGACTGCTCTATGGCTACACCTTC | CASTYTGLLYGYTF
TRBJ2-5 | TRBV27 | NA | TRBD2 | TGTGCCAGCAGTTTGCTAGCGGCCCAAGAGACCCAGTACTTC | CASSLLAAQETQYF
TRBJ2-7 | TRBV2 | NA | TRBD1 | TGTGCCAGCAGTGAATATGGGACAGGAGCCTCCTACGAGCAGTACTTC | CASSEYGTGASYEQYF
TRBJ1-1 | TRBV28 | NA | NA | TGTGCCAGCAGCCCCCACGCGAGACAGAACACTGAAGCTTTCTTT | CASSPHARQNTEAFF
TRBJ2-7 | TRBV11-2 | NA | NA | TGTGCCAGCAGCCCTGAACCGGGTCTAGAGCAGTACTTC | CASSPEPGLEQYF
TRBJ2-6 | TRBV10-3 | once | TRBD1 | TGTGCCATCAGCCCGACAGGGGGTTTTGGGGCCAACGTCCTGACTTTC | CAISPTGGFGANVLTF
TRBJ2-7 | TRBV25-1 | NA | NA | TGTGCCAGCAGTGAAGGGGCGGCAAGATACGAGCAGTACTTC | CASSEGAARYEQYF
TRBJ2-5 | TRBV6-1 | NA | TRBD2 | TGTGCCAGCAGTGAGGCTAGCGGGAGAAAAGAGACCCAGTACTTC | CASSEASGRKETQYF
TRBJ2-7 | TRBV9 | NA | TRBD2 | TGTGCCAGCAGCGTAGGCCTAGCGGGGGGATCCTACGAGCAGTACTTC | CASSVGLAGGSYEQYF
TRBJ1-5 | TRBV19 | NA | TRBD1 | TGTGCCAGTAGGGGTCGACAGGGTCATCAGCCCCAGCATTTT | CASRGRQGHQPQHF
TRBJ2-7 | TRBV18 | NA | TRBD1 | TGTGCCAGCTCACCACTACCGGGACAGTCTAACTACGAGCAGTACTTC | CASSPLPGQSNYEQYF
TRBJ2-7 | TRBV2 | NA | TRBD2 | TGTGCCAGCAGTGAGGGCGCGGGGGGCCAGGGCGAGCAGTACTTC | CASSEGAGGQGEQYF
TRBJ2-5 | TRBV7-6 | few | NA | TGTGCCAGCAGCGTGACACGGGGGACCCGCCAAGAGACCCAGTACTTC | CASSVTRGTRQETQYF
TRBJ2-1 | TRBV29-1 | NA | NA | TGCAGCGTGCTTATATCTATTGAGCAGTTCTTC | CSVLISIEQFF
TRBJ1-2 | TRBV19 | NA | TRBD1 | TGTGCCAGTACCACAGGGGGCCTTTATGGCTACACCTTC | CASTTGGLYGYTF
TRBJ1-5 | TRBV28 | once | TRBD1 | TGTGCCAGCAGTGACAGGGCCCGAGGTCAGCCCCAGCATTTT | CASSDRARGQPQHF
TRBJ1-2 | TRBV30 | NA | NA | TGTGCCTGGACCCTAGGGGATTATGGGTACACCTTC | CAWTLGDYGYTF
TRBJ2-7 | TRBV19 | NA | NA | TGTGCCAGTAGTTTCGGGACGGGGGCCTACGAGCAGTACTTC | CASSFGTGAYEQYF
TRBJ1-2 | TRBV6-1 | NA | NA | TGTGCCAGCAGTGACAGGCTGGTTCCGTACTATGGCTACACCTTC | CASSDRLVPYYGYTF
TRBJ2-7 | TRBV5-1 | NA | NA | TGCGCCAGCAGCTTTCTCTACGAGCAGTACTTC | CASSFLYEQYF
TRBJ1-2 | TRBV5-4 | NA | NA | TGTGCCAGCAGCTTTGGCGGGGGGGACTATGGCTACACCTTC | CASSFGGGDYGYTF
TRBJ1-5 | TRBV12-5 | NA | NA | TGTGCTAGTGGTTTGGGAACGGACGGGAATTACAATCAGCCCCAGCATTTT | CASGLGTDGNYNQPQHF
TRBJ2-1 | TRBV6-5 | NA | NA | TGTGCCAGCAGTTACGAGGCTACCGCTTACAATGAGCAGTTCTTC | CASSYEATAYNEQFF
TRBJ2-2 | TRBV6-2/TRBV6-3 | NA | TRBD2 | TGTGCCAGCAGTTACAACCTACTAGCGGAAACCAACACCGGGGAGCTGTTTTTT | CASSYNLLAETNTGELFF
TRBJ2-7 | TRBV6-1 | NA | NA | TGTGCCAGCAGTGAGATCAGGTACGAGCAGTACTTC | CASSEIRYEQYF
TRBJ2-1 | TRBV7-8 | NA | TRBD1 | TGTGCCAGCAGCTTAGCTTCGCGGACAGGGGGGAACAATGAGCAGTTCTTC | CASSLASRTGGNNEQFF
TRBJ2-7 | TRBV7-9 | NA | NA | TGTGCCAGCAGCTTTAGTAATAGGGGCTACGAGCAGTACTTC | CASSFSNRGYEQYF
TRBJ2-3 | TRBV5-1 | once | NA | TGCGCCAGCAGCCCCGGCCAGCGTGGCACAGATACGCAGTATTTT | CASSPGQRGTDTQYF
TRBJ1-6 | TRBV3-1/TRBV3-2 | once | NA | TGTGCCAGCAGCCAAGTCTCGGAGAATTCACCCCTCCACTTT | CASSQVSENSPLHF
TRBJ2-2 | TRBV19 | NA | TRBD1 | TGTGCCAGTTCAGGGGGCTATGGCACCGGGGAGCTGTTTTTT | CASSGGYGTGELFF
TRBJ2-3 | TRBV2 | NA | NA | TGTGCCAGCAGGGATGGGGGGTACACAGATACGCAGTATTTT | CASRDGGYTDTQYF
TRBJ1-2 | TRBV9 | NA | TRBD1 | TGTGCCAGCAGCTCACGGACAGGGGATAGGAATGGCTACACCTTC | CASSSRTGDRNGYTF